This TCR beta chain comes out of a study of vaccination effects on CD4 cells after COVID-19. Study background: They grew over 1.5 million PBMC in each well, adding 8.5 to 10 IU/ml IL-2 and about 9.5 ug/ml peptides.

With about 9 days of culture completed, CD4+ T cells were isolated. Each person got two doses of an mRNA SARS-CoV-2 vaccine, BNT162b2 or mRNA-1273. Recipients of the vaccine had no prior SARS-CoV-2 infection and negative nucleocapsid antibodies. IL-2 medium supplanted half the medium on days 3 and 7. Measured with immunoSEQ multiplex PCR; TCRdb has only the in-frame clones, and not every one. The sample contains around 46,000 clones, approximately 70% of which appear only once. The study, taken as a whole, reports: There was marked clonal contraction among infection- and vaccine-induced clones late after vaccination.

CDR3 size: 16 residues. Trimming at V came to 0 bases and at J to 3 bases, leaving 4 bases not matched to a gene. Germline CDR1 reads KGHSH; CDR2 reads LQKENI. As for this clone: Its target is not known.

The sequence came from a human donor who received a COVID-19 vaccine. The specimen was CD4+ T cells from PBMCs cultured without peptide, collected after COVID-19 vaccination. This chain uses TRBV18 with TRBJ2-5; 10 nucleotides line up with TRBD2. CDR3 bases: TGTGCCAGCTCACCACCAGGGCTAGCGGGGGAAGAGACCCAGTACTTC. It yields the protein CASSPPGLAGEETQYF. Using reference TRBV18 and TRBJ2-5 for the parts outside the CDR3, the full variable domain is NAGVMQNPRHLVRRRGQEARLRCSPMKGHSHVYWYRQLPEEGLKFMVYLQKENIIDESGMPKERFSAEFPKEGPSILRIQQVVRGDSAAYFCASSPPGLAGEETQYFGPGTRLLVL.